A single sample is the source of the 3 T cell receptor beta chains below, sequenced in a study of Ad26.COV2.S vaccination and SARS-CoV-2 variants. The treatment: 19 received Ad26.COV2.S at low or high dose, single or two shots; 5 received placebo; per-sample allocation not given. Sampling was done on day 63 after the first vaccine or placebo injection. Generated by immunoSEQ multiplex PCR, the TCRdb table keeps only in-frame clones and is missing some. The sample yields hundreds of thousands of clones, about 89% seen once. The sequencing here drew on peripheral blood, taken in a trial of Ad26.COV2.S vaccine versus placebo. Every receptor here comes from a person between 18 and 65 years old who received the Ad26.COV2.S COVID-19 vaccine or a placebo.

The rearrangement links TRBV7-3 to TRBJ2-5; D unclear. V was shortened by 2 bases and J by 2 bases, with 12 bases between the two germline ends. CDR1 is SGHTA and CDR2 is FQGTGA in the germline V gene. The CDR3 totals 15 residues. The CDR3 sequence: CASSLLGRDQETQYF. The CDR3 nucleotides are TGTGCCAGCAGCTTACTGGGTAGGGATCAAGAGACCCAGTACTTC.

DNA for the CDR3: TGTGCCAGCAGCTTGGGCAGCTATGGCTACACCTTC. It encodes CASSLGSYGYTF. The V call is TRBV5-6, the J call TRBJ1-2; D remains ambiguous. V was trimmed by 0 bases and J by 4 bases, leaving 4 bases between them. CDR3 length: 12 residues. The germline V gene encodes CDR1 SGHDT and CDR2 YYEEEE. Based on the CDR3 plus reference TRBV5-6 and TRBJ1-2, the full variable domain is DAGVTQSPTHLIKTRGQQVTLRCSPKSGHDTVSWYQQALGQGPQFIFQYYEEEERQRGNFPDRFSGHQFPNYSSELNVNALLLGDSALYLCASSLGSYGYTFGSGTRLTVV.

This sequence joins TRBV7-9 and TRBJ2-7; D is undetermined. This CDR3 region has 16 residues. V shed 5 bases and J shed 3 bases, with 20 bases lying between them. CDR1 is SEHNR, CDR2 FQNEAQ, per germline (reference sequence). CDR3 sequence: CASSAYPGQPLYEQYF. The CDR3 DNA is TGTGCCAGCAGCGCCTACCCGGGCCAGCCTCTCTACGAGCAGTACTTC.